This T cell receptor (beta chain) derives from a study of T cells in Graves' hyperthyroidism and ophthalmopathy. Study results and limitations: Blood also contained most expanded thyroid clonotypes above 0.001. Ophthalmopathy got predicted by the model a median roughly 6.4 months before its onset.

Between the trimmed V and J ends, which lost 4 bases and 6 bases, there was a span of 12 bases. Germline assignment: CDR1 LGHDT and CDR2 YNNKEL (reference sequence). This CDR3 has 14 amino acids. Amplification of TCR beta CDR3 regions used RNA as the template. The TCR CDR3 was amplified in a first-round RT-PCR using the HTBI primer set. Each CDR3 protein gets one entry after TCRdb re-called the multiplex PCR reads with MiXCR. The table includes roughly 280,000 distinct CDR3 sequences, about a sixth detected once. About 10 ml of fresh peripheral blood supplied the PBMCs. This clonotype was found a few times. What it recognizes is unknown.

The chain carries TRBV3-1 and TRBJ2-2, with a tentative D call TRBD2 (5 bases). Sequencing was done on a sample of blood. The TCR comes from a woman aged 55-70 years with Graves' ophthalmopathy. CDR3: CASSLRAGSGELFF. In DNA form, the CDR3 reads TGTGCCAGCAGCCTCCGCGCGGGCTCCGGGGAGCTGTTTTTT.